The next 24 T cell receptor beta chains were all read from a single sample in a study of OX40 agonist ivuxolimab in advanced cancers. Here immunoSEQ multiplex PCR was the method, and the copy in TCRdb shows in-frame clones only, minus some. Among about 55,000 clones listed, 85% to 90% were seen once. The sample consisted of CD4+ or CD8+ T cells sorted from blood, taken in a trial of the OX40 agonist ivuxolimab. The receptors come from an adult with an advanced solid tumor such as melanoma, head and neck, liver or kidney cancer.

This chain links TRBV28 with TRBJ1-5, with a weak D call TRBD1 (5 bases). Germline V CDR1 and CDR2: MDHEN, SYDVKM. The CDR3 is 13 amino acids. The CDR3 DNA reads TGTGCTTTGGCTGGGGGAATTGGGCAGCCCCAGCATTTT. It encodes CALAGGIGQPQHF.

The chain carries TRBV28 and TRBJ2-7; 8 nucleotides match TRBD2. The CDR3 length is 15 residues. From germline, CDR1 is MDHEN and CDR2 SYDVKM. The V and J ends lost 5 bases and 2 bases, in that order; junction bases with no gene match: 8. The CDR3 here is CASSPRLASAYEQYF. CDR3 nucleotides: TGTGCCAGCAGTCCGCGACTAGCGAGTGCCTACGAGCAGTACTTC.

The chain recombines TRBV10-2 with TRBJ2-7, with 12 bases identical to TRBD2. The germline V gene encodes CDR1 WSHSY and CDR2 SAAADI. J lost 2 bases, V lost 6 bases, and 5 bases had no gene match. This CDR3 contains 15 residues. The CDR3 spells CASSPTSGGPYEQYF. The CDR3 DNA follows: TGCGCCAGCAGCCCGACTAGCGGGGGACCCTACGAGCAGTACTTC.

The CDR3 DNA reads TGCGCCAGCAGCTTAGAACTAGCGGGAGGAAATGAGCAGTTCTTC. As protein: CASSLELAGGNEQFF. This chain uses TRBV5-1 with TRBJ2-1; 12 bases are shared with TRBD2. Per the germline V gene, CDR1 is SGHRS and CDR2 is YFSETQ. V shed 2 bases and J 7 bases; nucleotides not matched to a gene: 4. CDR3 size: 15 residues.

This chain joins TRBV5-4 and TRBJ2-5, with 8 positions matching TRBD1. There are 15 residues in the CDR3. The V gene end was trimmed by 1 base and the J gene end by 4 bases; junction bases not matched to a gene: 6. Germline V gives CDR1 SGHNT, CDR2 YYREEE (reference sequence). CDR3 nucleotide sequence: TGTGCCAGCAGCTTGAAGGACAGGGTTGGAGAGACCCAGTACTTC. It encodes CASSLKDRVGETQYF.

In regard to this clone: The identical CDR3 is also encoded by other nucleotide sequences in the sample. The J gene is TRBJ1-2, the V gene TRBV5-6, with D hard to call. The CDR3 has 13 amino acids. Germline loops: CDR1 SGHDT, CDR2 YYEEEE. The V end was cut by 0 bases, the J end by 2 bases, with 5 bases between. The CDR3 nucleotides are TGTGCCAGCAGCTTGGGGCAGAACTATGGCTACACCTTC. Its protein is CASSLGQNYGYTF.

Here the CDR3 reads CAWSVTINGGELFF. CDR3 sequence (DNA): TGTGCCTGGAGTGTAACCATTAACGGCGGGGAGCTGTTTTTT. V usage is TRBV30 and J usage is TRBJ2-2, with D uncertain. There are 14 residues in the CDR3. V lost 0 bases, J lost 7 bases, and 12 bases lay in between. The germline gives CDR1 GTSNPN, CDR2 SVGIG (reference sequence).

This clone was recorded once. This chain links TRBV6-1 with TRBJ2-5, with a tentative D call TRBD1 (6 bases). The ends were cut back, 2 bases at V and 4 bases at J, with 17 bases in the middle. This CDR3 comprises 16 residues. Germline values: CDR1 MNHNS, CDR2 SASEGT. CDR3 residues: CASSEKGRTVGETQYF. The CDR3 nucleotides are TGTGCCAGCAGTGAAAAGGGACGGACAGTGGGAGAGACCCAGTACTTC.

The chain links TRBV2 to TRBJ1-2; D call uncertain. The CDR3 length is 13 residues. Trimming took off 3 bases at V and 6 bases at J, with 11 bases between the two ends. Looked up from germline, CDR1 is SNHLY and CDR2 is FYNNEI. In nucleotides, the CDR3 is TGTGCCAGCAGTGAGAGATTTGGGAATGGCTACACCTTC. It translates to CASSERFGNGYTF.

The CDR3 is CASSLGVGYGYTF. The DNA of the CDR3 is TGTGCCAGCAGTTTAGGGGTTGGTTATGGCTACACCTTC. This chain joins TRBV28 and TRBJ1-2; the D is unclear. Germline CDR1 and CDR2: MDHEN and SYDVKM. Trimming removed 2 bases from V and 5 bases from J, with 9 bases in between. The CDR3 is made up of 13 amino acids.

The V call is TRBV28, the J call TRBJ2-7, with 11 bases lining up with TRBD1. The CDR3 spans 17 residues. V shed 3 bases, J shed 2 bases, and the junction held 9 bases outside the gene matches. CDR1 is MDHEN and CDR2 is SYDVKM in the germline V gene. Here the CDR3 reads CASSFTRDRGFAYEQYF. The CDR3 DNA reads TGTGCCAGCAGTTTCACCCGGGACAGGGGGTTCGCCTACGAGCAGTACTTC. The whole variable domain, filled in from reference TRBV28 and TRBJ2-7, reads DVKVTQSSRYLVKRTGEKVFLECVQDMDHENMFWYRQDPGLGLRLIYFSYDVKMKEKGDIPEGYSVSREKKERFSLILESASTNQTSMYLCASSFTRDRGFAYEQYFGPGTRLTVT.

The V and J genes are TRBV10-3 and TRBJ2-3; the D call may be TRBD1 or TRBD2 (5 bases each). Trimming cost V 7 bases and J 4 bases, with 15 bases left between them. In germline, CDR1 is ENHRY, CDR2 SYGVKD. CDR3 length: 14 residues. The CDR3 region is CAITPGGGSDTQYF. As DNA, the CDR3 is TGTGCCATCACCCCCGGTGGGGGATCAGATACGCAGTATTTT.

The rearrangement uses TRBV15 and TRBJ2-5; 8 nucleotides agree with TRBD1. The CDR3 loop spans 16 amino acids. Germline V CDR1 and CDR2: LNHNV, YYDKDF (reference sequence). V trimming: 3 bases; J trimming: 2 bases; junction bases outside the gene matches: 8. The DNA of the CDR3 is TGTGCCACCAGCAGGGCAAGAACAGGGGGACAAGAGACCCAGTACTTC. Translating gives CATSRARTGGQETQYF. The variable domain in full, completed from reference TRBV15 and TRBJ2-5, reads DAMVIQNPRYQVTQFGKPVTLSCSQTLNHNVMYWYQQKSSQAPKLLFHYYDKDFNNEADTPDNFQSRRPNTSFCFLDIRSPGLGDTAMYLCATSRARTGGQETQYFGPGTRLLVL.

The CDR3 reads CASSQDLARGNSPLHF. Here the CDR3 DNA reads TGTGCCAGCAGCCAAGACCTGGCAAGGGGGAATTCACCCCTCCACTTT. The gene calls are TRBV4-2 and TRBJ1-6; D perhaps matches TRBD1 (6 bases). There are 16 residues in the CDR3. Germline assignment: CDR1 LGHNA and CDR2 YNFKEQ. V lost 0 bases and J 7 bases, leaving 13 bases between the germline ends.

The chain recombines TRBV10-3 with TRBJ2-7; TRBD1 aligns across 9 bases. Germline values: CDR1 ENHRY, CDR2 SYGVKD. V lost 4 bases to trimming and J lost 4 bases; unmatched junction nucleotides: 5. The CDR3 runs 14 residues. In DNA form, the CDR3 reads TGTGCCATCAGTGCGGGGACAGGGAAATACGAGCAGTACTTC. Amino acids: CAISAGTGKYEQYF.

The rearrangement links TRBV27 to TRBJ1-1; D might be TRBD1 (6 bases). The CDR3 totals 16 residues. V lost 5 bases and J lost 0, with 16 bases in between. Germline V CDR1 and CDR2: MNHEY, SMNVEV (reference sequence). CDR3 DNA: TGTGCCAGCAGTCATTTTACAGGGCTCATGAACACTGAAGCTTTCTTT. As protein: CASSHFTGLMNTEAFF.

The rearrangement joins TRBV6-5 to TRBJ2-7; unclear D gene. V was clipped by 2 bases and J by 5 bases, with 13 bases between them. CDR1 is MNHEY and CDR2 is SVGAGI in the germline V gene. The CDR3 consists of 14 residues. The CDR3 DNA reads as TGTGCCAGCAGTTACATAGGGTTTGGCAACGAGCAGTACTTC. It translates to CASSYIGFGNEQYF.

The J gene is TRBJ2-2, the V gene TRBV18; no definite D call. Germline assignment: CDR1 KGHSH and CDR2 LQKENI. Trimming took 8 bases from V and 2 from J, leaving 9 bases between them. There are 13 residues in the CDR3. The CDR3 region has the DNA TGTGCCAGCGGCCGTCTAAACACCGGGGAGCTGTTTTTT. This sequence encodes CASGRLNTGELFF.

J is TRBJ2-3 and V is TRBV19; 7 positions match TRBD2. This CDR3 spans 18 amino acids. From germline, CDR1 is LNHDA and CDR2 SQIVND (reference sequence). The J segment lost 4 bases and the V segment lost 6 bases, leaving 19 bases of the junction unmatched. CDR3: CASRPQGASGGRADTQYF. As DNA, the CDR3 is TGTGCCAGTAGACCCCAAGGGGCTAGCGGAGGCCGGGCAGATACGCAGTATTTT.

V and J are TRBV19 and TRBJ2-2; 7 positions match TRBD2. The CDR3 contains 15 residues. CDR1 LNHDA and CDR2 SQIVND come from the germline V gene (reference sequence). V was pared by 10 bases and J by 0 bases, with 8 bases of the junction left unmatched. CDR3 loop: CATLPRGANTGELFF. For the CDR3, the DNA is TGTGCCACCCTACCACGGGGGGCGAACACCGGGGAGCTGTTTTTT.

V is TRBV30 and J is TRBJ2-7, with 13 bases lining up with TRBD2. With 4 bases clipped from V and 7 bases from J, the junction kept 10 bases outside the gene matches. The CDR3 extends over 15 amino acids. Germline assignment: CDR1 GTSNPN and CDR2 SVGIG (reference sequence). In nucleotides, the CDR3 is TGTGCCTGGAACAACCCGGGACTAGCGGGGAAGGAGCAGTACTTC. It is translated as CAWNNPGLAGKEQYF.

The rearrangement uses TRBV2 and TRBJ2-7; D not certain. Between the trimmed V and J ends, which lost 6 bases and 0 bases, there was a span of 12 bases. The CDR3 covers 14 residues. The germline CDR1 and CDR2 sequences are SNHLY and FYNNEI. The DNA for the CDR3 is TGTGCCAGCAGCAGGACCGTTAGCTCCTACGAGCAGTACTTC. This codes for CASSRTVSSYEQYF.

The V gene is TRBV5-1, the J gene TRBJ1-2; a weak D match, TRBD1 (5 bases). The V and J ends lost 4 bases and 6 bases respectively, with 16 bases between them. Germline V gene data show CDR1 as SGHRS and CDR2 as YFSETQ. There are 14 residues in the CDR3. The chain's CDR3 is CASSRSGAGDGYTF. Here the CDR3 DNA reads TGCGCCAGCAGCCGAAGTGGGGCTGGGGATGGCTACACCTTC.

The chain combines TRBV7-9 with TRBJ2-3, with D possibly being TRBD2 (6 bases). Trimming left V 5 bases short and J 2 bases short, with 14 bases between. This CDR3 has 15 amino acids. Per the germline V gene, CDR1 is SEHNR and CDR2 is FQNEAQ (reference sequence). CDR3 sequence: CASSPLASHTDTQYF. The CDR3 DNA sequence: TGTGCCAGCAGCCCTCTAGCGAGTCACACAGATACGCAGTATTTT.